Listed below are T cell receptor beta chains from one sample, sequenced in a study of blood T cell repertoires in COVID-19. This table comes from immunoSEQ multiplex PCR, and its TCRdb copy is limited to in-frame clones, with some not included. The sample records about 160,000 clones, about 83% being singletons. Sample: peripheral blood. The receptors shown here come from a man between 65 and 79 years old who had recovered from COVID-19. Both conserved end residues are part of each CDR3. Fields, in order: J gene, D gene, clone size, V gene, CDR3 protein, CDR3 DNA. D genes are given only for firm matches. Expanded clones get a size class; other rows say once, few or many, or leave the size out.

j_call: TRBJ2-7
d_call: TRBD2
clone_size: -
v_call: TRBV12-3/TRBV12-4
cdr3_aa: CASSSGRTHEQYF
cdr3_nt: TGTGCCAGCAGTAGCGGGAGGACCCACGAGCAGTACTTC

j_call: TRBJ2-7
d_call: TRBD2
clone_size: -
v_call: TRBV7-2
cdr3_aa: CASSLSPRLAGEHEQYF
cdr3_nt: TGTGCCAGCAGCTTAAGTCCGCGACTAGCGGGAGAACACGAGCAGTACTTC

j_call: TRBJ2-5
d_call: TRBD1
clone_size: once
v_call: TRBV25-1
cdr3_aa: CASSAVGQGIGETQYF
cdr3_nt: TGTGCCAGCAGTGCGGTGGGACAGGGGATAGGAGAGACCCAGTACTTC

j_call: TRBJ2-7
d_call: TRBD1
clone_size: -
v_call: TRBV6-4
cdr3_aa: CASRRTGPKAEQYF
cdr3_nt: TGTGCCAGCAGAAGGACAGGGCCAAAGGCCGAGCAGTACTTC

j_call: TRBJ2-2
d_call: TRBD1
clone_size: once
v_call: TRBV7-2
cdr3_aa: CASSLGPYRGQNTGELFF
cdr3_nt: TGTGCCAGCAGCTTAGGCCCATACAGGGGGCAGAACACCGGGGAGCTGTTTTTT

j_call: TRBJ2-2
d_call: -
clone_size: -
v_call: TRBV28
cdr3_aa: CASAGPNTGELFF
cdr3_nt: TGTGCCAGCGCGGGACCTAACACCGGGGAGCTGTTTTTT

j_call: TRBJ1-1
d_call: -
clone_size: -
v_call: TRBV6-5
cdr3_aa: CASSYSRRTDTEAFF
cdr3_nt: TGTGCCAGCAGTTACTCCCGAAGGACAGACACTGAAGCTTTCTTT

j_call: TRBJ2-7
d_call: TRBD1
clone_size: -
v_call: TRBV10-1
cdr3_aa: CASSESGTGGSEQYF
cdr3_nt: TGCGCCAGCAGTGAGTCTGGGACAGGGGGCAGCGAGCAGTACTTC

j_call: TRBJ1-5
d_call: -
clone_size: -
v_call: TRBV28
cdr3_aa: CASSLWRSNQPQHF
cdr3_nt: TGTGCCAGCAGTTTATGGAGGAGCAATCAGCCCCAGCATTTT

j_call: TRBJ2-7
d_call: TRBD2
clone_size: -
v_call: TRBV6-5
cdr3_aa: CASRALAETYEQYF
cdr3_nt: TGTGCCAGCAGAGCACTAGCGGAAACCTACGAGCAGTACTTC

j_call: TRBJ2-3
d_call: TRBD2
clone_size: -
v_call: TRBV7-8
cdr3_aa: CASSPELGLARTSTDTQYF
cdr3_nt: TGTGCCAGCAGCCCCGAATTAGGACTAGCGAGGACTAGCACAGATACGCAGTATTTT

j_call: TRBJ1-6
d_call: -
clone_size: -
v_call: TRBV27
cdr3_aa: CASSSNIQGTNSPLHF
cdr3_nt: TGTGCCAGCAGTTCAAACATACAGGGTACTAATTCACCCCTCCACTTT

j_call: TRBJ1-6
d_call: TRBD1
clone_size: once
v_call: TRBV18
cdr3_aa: CASSRDRANSPLHF
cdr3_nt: TGTGCCAGCTCACGGGACAGGGCGAATTCACCCCTCCACTTT

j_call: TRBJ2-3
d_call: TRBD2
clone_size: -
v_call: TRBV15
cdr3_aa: CATIRSAGEGLGVDTQYF
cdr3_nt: TGTGCCACAATCAGATCAGCGGGAGAAGGACTTGGGGTAGATACGCAGTATTTT

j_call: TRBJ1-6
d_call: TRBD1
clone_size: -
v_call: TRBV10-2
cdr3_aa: CASRAGTASSYNSPLHF
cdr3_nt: TGCGCCAGCAGGGCCGGGACAGCGAGCTCCTATAATTCACCCCTCCACTTT

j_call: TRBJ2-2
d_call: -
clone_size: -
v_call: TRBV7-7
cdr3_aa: CASSPTPTVNTGELFF
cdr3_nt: TGTGCTAGCAGCCCGACCCCGACAGTAAACACCGGGGAGCTGTTTTTT

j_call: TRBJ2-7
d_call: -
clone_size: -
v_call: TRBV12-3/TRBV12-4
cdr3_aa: CASSFRGGYEQYF
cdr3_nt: TGTGCCAGCAGTTTTAGGGGAGGTTACGAGCAGTACTTC

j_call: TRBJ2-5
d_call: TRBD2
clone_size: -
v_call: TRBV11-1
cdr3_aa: CASSLSRWGGTQYF
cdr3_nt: TGTGCCAGCAGCTTGAGTAGGTGGGGGGGGACCCAGTACTTC

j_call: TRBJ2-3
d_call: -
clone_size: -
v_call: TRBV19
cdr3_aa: CASSIAGSTDTQYF
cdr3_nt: TGTGCCAGTAGTATCGCAGGCTCCACAGATACGCAGTATTTT

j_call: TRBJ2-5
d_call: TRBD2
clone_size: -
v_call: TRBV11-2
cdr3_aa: CASSLVSGTKETQYF
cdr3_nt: TGTGCCAGCAGCTTAGTTAGCGGGACTAAAGAGACCCAGTACTTC

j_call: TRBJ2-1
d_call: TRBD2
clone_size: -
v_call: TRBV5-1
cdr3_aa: CASSLGWLAGSEASYNEQFF
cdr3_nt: TGCGCCAGCAGCTTGGGTTGGCTAGCGGGCTCTGAAGCCTCCTACAATGAGCAGTTCTTC

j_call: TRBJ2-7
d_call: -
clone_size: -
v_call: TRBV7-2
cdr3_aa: CASSLSRYEQYF
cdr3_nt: TGTGCCAGCAGCTTATCCCGTTACGAGCAGTACTTC

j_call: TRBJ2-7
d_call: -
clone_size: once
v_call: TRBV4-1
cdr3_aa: CASSQGGRSYEQYF
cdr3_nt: TGCGCCAGCAGTCAGGGGGGCAGGTCCTACGAGCAGTACTTC

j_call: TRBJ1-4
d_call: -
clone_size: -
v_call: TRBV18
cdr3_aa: CASSPLSADNEKLFF
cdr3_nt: TGTGCCAGCTCACCCCTGAGCGCTGATAATGAAAAACTGTTTTTT

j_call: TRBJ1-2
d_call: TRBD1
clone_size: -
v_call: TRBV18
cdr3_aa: CASSPQTGEDGYTF
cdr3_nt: TGTGCCAGCTCACCCCAGACAGGGGAGGATGGCTACACCTTC

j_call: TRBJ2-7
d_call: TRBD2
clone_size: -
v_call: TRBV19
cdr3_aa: CASRETSGSSYEQYF
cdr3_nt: TGTGCCAGTAGGGAAACTAGCGGGAGCTCCTACGAGCAGTACTTC